Shown below are 16 T cell receptor beta chains from a single sample sequenced in a study of blood T cell repertoires in COVID-19. Only in-frame clones appear in the TCRdb table, and some are missing; sequencing was by immunoSEQ multiplex PCR. The table has about 270,000 clones, about nine tenths seen once; the top ten hold around 10%. The source material was peripheral blood. These receptors were obtained from a man aged 40-49 years who had recovered from COVID-19.

The V call is TRBV11-2, the J call TRBJ2-7; TRBD2 agrees at 8 bases. CDR3 length equals 16 residues. The trim removed 5 bases at V and 0 bases at J, leaving 9 bases unmatched. Germline V gene data show CDR1 as SGHAT and CDR2 as FQNNGV. As DNA, the CDR3 is TGTGCCAGCAGCAAAAGGACTAGCTGGAACTCCTACGAGCAGTACTTC. Translating gives CASSKRTSWNSYEQYF.

CDR3 amino acids: CASSYVTENSPLHF. The CDR3, as DNA: TGTGCCAGCAGTTACGTGACAGAAAATTCACCCCTCCACTTT. The chain combines TRBV6-5 with TRBJ1-6, with a weak D call TRBD1 (5 bases). Trimming took 2 bases from V and 7 from J, leaving 9 bases between them. CDR1 and CDR2 (germline): MNHEY, SVGAGI. The CDR3 sequence is 14 residues long.

This chain uses TRBV5-1 with TRBJ2-3; 7 bases map to TRBD1. Trimming at V came to 6 bases and at J to 2 bases, leaving 3 bases not matched to a gene. CDR3 length: 13 amino acids. Looked up from germline, CDR1 is SGHRS and CDR2 is YFSETQ. For the CDR3, the DNA is TGCGCCAGCATGACAGGGACCACAGATACGCAGTATTTT. It translates to CASMTGTTDTQYF.

This clone was picked up a small number of times. This chain links TRBV7-3 with TRBJ2-1; D uncertain. The CDR3 runs to 13 residues. V shed 4 bases and J shed 9 bases, with 13 bases lying between them. Germline loops: CDR1 SGHTA, CDR2 FQGTGA. The CDR3: CASSSPPAGEQFF. The CDR3 region has the DNA TGTGCCAGCAGCTCCCCTCCAGCAGGTGAGCAGTTCTTC.

The V gene is TRBV29-1, the J gene TRBJ2-3, with TRBD2 identical over 8 bases. CDR3 length: 17 amino acids. With 4 bases clipped from V and 2 bases from J, the junction kept 14 bases outside the gene matches. The germline CDR1 and CDR2 sequences are SQVTM and ANQGSEA. CDR3: CSVVSFMTSAHTDTQYF. The DNA for the CDR3 is TGCAGCGTTGTCTCCTTCATGACTAGCGCGCACACAGATACGCAGTATTTT.

The chain carries TRBV4-2 and TRBJ1-2; 10 bases fit TRBD1. CDR1 is LGHNA and CDR2 is YNFKEQ in the germline V gene. J lost 6 bases, V lost 2 bases, and 9 bases had no gene match. The CDR3 loop spans 16 amino acids. DNA of the CDR3: TGTGCCAGCAGCCAACACCCGGGACAGGGGATGAATGGCTACACCTTC. Amino acids: CASSQHPGQGMNGYTF.

The chain employs TRBV12-3 or TRBV12-4 and TRBJ2-7; D gene ambiguous. The length of the CDR3 is 12 residues. Trimming removed 7 bases from V and 2 bases from J, with 9 bases in between. Here the CDR3 reads CASMGPPYEQYF. Here the CDR3 DNA reads TGTGCCAGCATGGGCCCCCCCTACGAGCAGTACTTC.

V usage is TRBV2 and J usage is TRBJ1-4, with 9 positions matching TRBD1. The CDR3 loop spans 17 amino acids. V was pared by 6 bases and J by 3 bases, with 11 bases of the junction left unmatched. Germline V gene data show CDR1 as SNHLY and CDR2 as FYNNEI. The DNA of the CDR3 is TGTGCCAGCAGCATCCTGCGGGACAGGGTTGCTAATGAAAAACTGTTTTTT. It codes for CASSILRDRVANEKLFF. The full variable domain, completed using reference TRBV2 and TRBJ1-4, is EPEVTQTPSHQVTQMGQEVILRCVPISNHLYFYWYRQILGQKVEFLVSFYNNEISEKSEIFDDQFSVERPDGSNFTLKIRSTKLEDSAMYFCASSILRDRVANEKLFFGSGTQLSVL.

The count of this clone is one. Other DNA sequences in the same sample also yield this CDR3. The V call is TRBV12-3 or TRBV12-4, the J call TRBJ2-7, with 7 nucleotides matching TRBD2. The CDR3 spans 12 residues. The junction had 1 base not matched to a gene; V was cut back by 4 bases and J by 4 bases. The CDR3 here is CASSWGGYEQYF. In nucleotides, the CDR3 is TGTGCCAGCAGTTGGGGGGGATACGAGCAGTACTTC.

This chain uses TRBV10-3 with TRBJ2-1, with D perhaps TRBD2 (5 bases). Germline CDR1 reads ENHRY; CDR2 reads SYGVKD. This CDR3 has 15 residues. Trimming cost V 8 bases and J 7 bases, with 21 bases left between them. The CDR3 spells CAIEDSRSLRNEQFF. CDR3 nucleotides: TGTGCCATCGAGGACTCTCGTTCGTTACGGAATGAGCAGTTCTTC.

This clone is a singleton in its sample. The V and J genes are TRBV7-2 and TRBJ1-1; no clear D. Germline V CDR1 and CDR2: SGHTA, FQGNSA. Trimming took off 5 bases at V and 1 base at J, with 11 bases between the two ends. The CDR3 contains 14 residues. CDR3 sequence: CASSPVAGNTEAFF. Written as DNA, the CDR3 is TGTGCCAGCAGCCCTGTCGCCGGGAACACTGAAGCTTTCTTT. Together with reference TRBV7-2 and TRBJ1-1, the CDR3 gives the full variable domain: GAGVSQSPSNKVTEKGKDVELRCDPISGHTALYWYRQSLGQGLEFLIYFQGNSAPDKSGLPSDRFSAERTGGSVSTLTIQRTQQEDSAVYLCASSPVAGNTEAFFGQGTRLTVV.

A single count supports this clone. The chain recombines TRBV27 with TRBJ2-7, with D maybe TRBD1 (6 bases). This CDR3 region has 14 residues. Trimming cost V 5 bases and J 3 bases, with 14 bases left between them. Germline-derived CDR1 and CDR2 are MNHEY and SMNVEV (reference sequence). DNA of the CDR3: TGTGCCAGCAGTACCCGGGACAACCTCTACGAGCAGTACTTC. It yields the protein CASSTRDNLYEQYF.

This clone was observed once. V is TRBV2 and J is TRBJ2-7, with 7 bases fitting TRBD2. V gave up 7 bases and J gave up 5 bases; unmatched junction bases: 11. Germline V CDR1 and CDR2: SNHLY, FYNNEI. The CDR3 sequence is 14 residues long. CDR3 in amino acids: CASTKGLAVDEQYF. The CDR3 DNA sequence: TGTGCCAGCACCAAGGGGCTAGCGGTGGACGAGCAGTACTTC.

The CDR3 region has the DNA TGCAGCGTTGAAGGTGGGGGCTTTGGGAATGAGCAGTTCTTC. Amino acid sequence: CSVEGGGFGNEQFF. This sequence joins TRBV29-1 and TRBJ2-1; tentative D call: TRBD1 (6 bases). V lost 1 base, J lost 7 bases, and 14 bases lay in between. This CDR3 contains 14 residues. Germline CDR1 reads SQVTM; CDR2 reads ANQGSEA.

This clone has only a few counts. This chain joins TRBV7-8 and TRBJ1-1; D is unclear. This CDR3 is built from 13 residues. Germline CDR1 SGHVS, CDR2 FQNEAQ. The V end was cut by 4 bases, the J end by 4 bases, with 10 bases between. CDR3 nucleotides: TGTGCCAGCAGCTCGGCGGGGATCACTGAAGCTTTCTTT. This codes for CASSSAGITEAFF.

This rearrangement joins TRBV5-5 to TRBJ2-3; 10 nucleotides agree with TRBD2. Germline V gene data show CDR1 as SGHKS and CDR2 as YYEKEE (reference sequence). The junction had 10 bases not matched to a gene; V was cut back by 1 base and J by 2 bases. The CDR3 extends over 18 amino acids. DNA for the CDR3: TGTGCCAGCAGCTTGTCAGCGGGGGGGCACATTTTCACAGATACGCAGTATTTT. Its translation is CASSLSAGGHIFTDTQYF.